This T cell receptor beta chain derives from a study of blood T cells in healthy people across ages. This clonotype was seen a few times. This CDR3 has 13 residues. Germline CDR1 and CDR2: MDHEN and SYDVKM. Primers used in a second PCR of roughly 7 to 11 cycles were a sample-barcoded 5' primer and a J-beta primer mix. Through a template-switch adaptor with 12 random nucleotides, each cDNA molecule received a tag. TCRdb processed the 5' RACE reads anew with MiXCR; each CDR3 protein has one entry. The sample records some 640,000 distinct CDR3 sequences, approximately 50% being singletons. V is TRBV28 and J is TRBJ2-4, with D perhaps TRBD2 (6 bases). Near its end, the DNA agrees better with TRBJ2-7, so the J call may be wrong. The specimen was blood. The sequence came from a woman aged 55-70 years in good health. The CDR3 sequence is CASSFGGVNEQYF. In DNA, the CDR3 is TGTGCCAGCAGTTTTGGAGGGGTCAACGAGCAGTACTTC.